Shown below are 18 T cell receptor beta chains from a single sample sequenced in a study of T cells in Graves' hyperthyroidism and ophthalmopathy. What was amplified from RNA transcripts were TCR beta CDR3 regions. In the first-round RT-PCR of the TCR CDR3, the HTBI primer set was used. TCRdb recomputed calls from the multiplex PCR reads with MiXCR, one row per CDR3 protein. The sample lists some 690,000 distinct CDR3 sequences, roughly a sixth occurring once. The sample taken for sequencing was blood. Every receptor here comes from a middle-aged man with Graves' hyperthyroidism.

The rearrangement links TRBV19 to TRBJ1-5, with D uncertain. CDR1 and CDR2 (germline): LNHDA, SQIVND (reference sequence). The CDR3 contains 16 residues. V was trimmed by 5 bases and J by 0 bases, leaving 14 bases between them. CDR3 DNA sequence: TGTGCCAGTAGTCCCACAGCGTTATATAGCAATCAGCCCCAGCATTTT. This codes for CASSPTALYSNQPQHF.

The chain combines TRBV28 with TRBJ2-3, with 12 bases fitting TRBD2. Losses at the gene ends were 7 bases for V and 5 bases for J; bases not matched to a gene: 4. In germline, CDR1 is MDHEN, CDR2 SYDVKM. The CDR3 is made up of 14 amino acids. CDR3 residues: CASMPGLAGDTQYF. Written as DNA, the CDR3 is TGTGCCAGCATGCCGGGACTAGCGGGAGATACGCAGTATTTT.

Ten or more counts support this clonotype. The chain combines TRBV2 with TRBJ2-1, with 8 nucleotides matching TRBD2. This CDR3 spans 14 amino acids. CDR1 is SNHLY, CDR2 FYNNEI, per germline. V trimming: 4 bases; J trimming: 4 bases; junction bases outside the gene matches: 3. CDR3 sequence: CASSAAGGYNEQFF. Written as DNA, the CDR3 is TGTGCCAGCAGTGCGGCGGGAGGTTACAATGAGCAGTTCTTC.

This clonotype has ten or more counts. The chain carries TRBV7-2 and TRBJ2-1; D remains ambiguous. The CDR3 length is 12 residues. The V gene lost 6 bases and the J gene lost 5 bases, with 8 bases spanning the gap. Germline CDR1 and CDR2: SGHTA and FQGNSA. CDR3 region: CASRTVHNEQFF. In DNA form, the CDR3 reads TGTGCCAGCAGGACCGTCCACAATGAGCAGTTCTTC. Full variable domain (missing parts from reference TRBV7-2 and TRBJ2-1): GAGVSQSPSNKVTEKGKDVELRCDPISGHTALYWYRQSLGQGLEFLIYFQGNSAPDKSGLPSDRFSAERTGGSVSTLTIQRTQQEDSAVYLCASRTVHNEQFFGPGTRLTVL.

The chain joins TRBV6-2 or TRBV6-3 to TRBJ1-4; D is unclear. Per germline, CDR1 MNHEY and CDR2 SVGEGT. The CDR3 sequence is 13 residues long. The germline V and J ends were trimmed by 6 bases and 8 bases, with 13 bases remaining between them. CDR3 bases: TGTGCCAGCAGGTCCTGGGCCGAAGAAAAACTGTTTTTT. Translating it yields CASRSWAEEKLFF.

The gene calls are TRBV20-1 and TRBJ2-6; perhaps TRBD1 as D (5 bases). Trimming removed 0 bases from V and 2 bases from J, with 8 bases in between. This CDR3 comprises 15 residues. Germline loops: CDR1 DFQATT, CDR2 SNEGSKA (reference sequence). Here the CDR3 reads CSARDGRAGANVLTF. The CDR3 nucleotides read TGCAGTGCTAGAGATGGCAGGGCTGGGGCCAACGTCCTGACTTTC.

This clonotype was seen many times. The gene calls are TRBV7-2 and TRBJ2-3; possibly TRBD2 for D (6 bases). The V end lost 10 bases, the J end lost 0 bases, and 11 bases lay between the germline ends. This CDR3 spans 13 amino acids. The germline V gene encodes CDR1 SGHTA and CDR2 FQGNSA. CDR3 region: CATGTPSTDTQYF. CDR3 coding DNA: TGTGCCACCGGGACTCCTAGCACAGATACGCAGTATTTT.

Ten or more counts support this clonotype. The gene calls are TRBV6-1 and TRBJ2-5; 11 bases are shared with TRBD2. Losses at the gene ends were 6 bases for V and 2 bases for J; bases not matched to a gene: 11. This CDR3 has 17 residues. CDR1 and CDR2 from the germline V gene are MNHNS and SASEGT. This CDR3 is CASRRLAGSLTQETQYF. The CDR3 region has the DNA TGTGCCAGCAGGCGACTAGCGGGAAGTTTAACTCAAGAGACCCAGTACTTC.

This clonotype was counted ten times or more. The chain recombines TRBV28 with TRBJ2-6; D perhaps matches TRBD2 (5 bases). The germline V gene has CDR1 MDHEN and CDR2 SYDVKM. V was cut by 8 bases and J by 0 bases, with 14 bases left in between. The CDR3 is 16 residues long. The CDR3 here is CASSSGVSSGANVLTF. The CDR3 nucleotides read TGTGCCAGCTCATCCGGGGTCTCCTCTGGGGCCAACGTCCTGACTTTC.

This clonotype has a count of ten or more. The chain joins TRBV5-1 to TRBJ2-1; 7 bases align to TRBD1. Germline V lookup: CDR1 SGHRS, CDR2 YFSETQ. CDR3 size: 16 residues. After removal of 4 bases from V and 7 bases from J, the junction contained 14 bases not matched to a gene. CDR3 bases: TGCGCCAGCAGCGACAGGGAACCGACAGGTGGAAATGAGCAGTTCTTC. Residues: CASSDREPTGGNEQFF.

The sample holds many counts of this clonotype. This chain links TRBV7-2 with TRBJ2-3; 10 nucleotides match TRBD2. Trimming took 1 base from V and 7 from J; bases not matched to a gene: 8. The germline CDR1 and CDR2 sequences are SGHTA and FQGNSA. This CDR3 is 16 amino acids long. The CDR3 protein is CASSLGLAGAGNTQYF. The CDR3 nucleotides are TGTGCCAGCAGCTTAGGGCTAGCGGGAGCCGGGAATACGCAGTATTTT. The full variable domain, completed using reference TRBV7-2 and TRBJ2-3, is GAGVSQSPSNKVTEKGKDVELRCDPISGHTALYWYRQSLGQGLEFLIYFQGNSAPDKSGLPSDRFSAERTGGSVSTLTIQRTQQEDSAVYLCASSLGLAGAGNTQYFGPGTRLTVL.

This clonotype was recorded at least ten times. The rearrangement links TRBV5-1 to TRBJ2-7, with 7 bases aligning to TRBD1. Germline V lookup: CDR1 SGHRS, CDR2 YFSETQ. This CDR3 is 15 amino acids long. The V and J ends lost 0 bases and 1 base, in that order; junction bases with no gene match: 4. This CDR3 is CASSLGPGQSYEQYF. DNA of the CDR3: TGCGCCAGCAGCTTGGGACCGGGACAGTCCTACGAGCAGTACTTC.

This clonotype has more than one count but fewer than ten. This chain connects TRBV12-3 or TRBV12-4 to TRBJ1-5, with a weak D call TRBD1 (5 bases). The CDR3 loop spans 14 amino acids. V lost 6 bases, J lost 1 base, and 10 bases lay in between. The CDR3 protein is CASSKTESNQPQHF. CDR3 sequence (DNA): TGTGCCAGCAGCAAGACAGAGAGCAATCAGCCCCAGCATTTT.

This clonotype was recorded at least ten times. The chain uses TRBV28 and TRBJ2-3, with D unresolved. Germline CDR1 and CDR2: MDHEN and SYDVKM. The CDR3 is 13 residues long. DNA of the CDR3: TGTAAATCTGGGCGAGCCGGCACAGATACGCAGTATTTT. Encoded protein: CKSGRAGTDTQYF. Based on the CDR3 plus reference TRBV28 and TRBJ2-3, the full variable domain is DVKVTQSSRYLVKRTGEKVFLECVQDMDHENMFWYRQDPGLGLRLIYFSYDVKMKEKGDIPEGYSVSREKKERFSLILESASTNQTSMYLCKSGRAGTDTQYFGPGTRLTVL.

The chain couples TRBV19 to TRBJ1-2; TRBD1 agrees at 7 bases. J lost 6 bases, V lost 5 bases, and 12 bases had no gene match. Germline CDR1 LNHDA, CDR2 SQIVND (reference sequence). This CDR3 has 15 residues. The CDR3 bases are TGTGCCAGTAGTTTTCCCCCTCCGACAGGGAATGGCTACACCTTC. This encodes CASSFPPPTGNGYTF.

Many counts were recorded for this clonotype. The chain is built from TRBV6-1 and TRBJ1-2; perhaps TRBD1 as D (6 bases). V was shortened by 5 bases and J by 4 bases, with 20 bases between the two germline ends. The CDR3 is 16 residues long. Germline V gene data show CDR1 as MNHNS and CDR2 as SASEGT. The CDR3 sequence: CASSSSQGLNFYGYTF. The CDR3 DNA reads TGTGCCAGCAGTTCGTCTCAGGGGTTAAACTTCTATGGCTACACCTTC.

This clonotype was seen only a few times. This chain uses TRBV6-2 or TRBV6-3 with TRBJ1-1; 9 nucleotides agree with TRBD1. Germline V gene sequence: CDR1 MNHEY, CDR2 SVGEGT. V dropped 6 bases and J dropped 0; count of bases not matched to a gene: 5. The CDR3 length is 15 residues. The CDR3 nucleotides are TGTGCCAGCAGAGACAGACAGGGGGTGAACACTGAAGCTTTCTTT. Translated, it gives CASRDRQGVNTEAFF.

The rearrangement uses TRBV7-9 and TRBJ1-1; the D gene is possibly TRBD1 (5 bases). In germline, CDR1 is SEHNR, CDR2 FQNEAQ (reference sequence). With 4 bases removed from V and 4 bases from J, the gap between germline ends came to 16 bases. This CDR3 region has 15 residues. CDR3 in amino acids: CASSSPGRSSTEAFF. The CDR3 nucleotides read TGTGCCAGCAGCTCCCCAGGGAGATCCAGCACTGAAGCTTTCTTT.